These 4 T cell receptor beta chains were all obtained from the same sample, sequenced in a study of T cell responses to AZD1222 COVID-19 vaccine. Data came from immunoSEQ multiplex PCR; TCRdb stores just in-frame clones and leaves some out. The sample records about 150,000 clones, approximately 90% being singletons. The sequencing here drew on peripheral blood, taken on day 0 of AZD1222 vaccination. The source of these receptors is an adult in good health.

The chain links TRBV7-2 to TRBJ1-2; D is perhaps TRBD1 (5 bases). The V gene lost 5 bases and the J gene lost 8 bases, with 18 bases spanning the gap. Per the germline V gene, CDR1 is SGHTA and CDR2 is FQGNSA. This CDR3 contains 14 residues. CDR3 bases: TGTGCCAGCAGCGATCTAGGCAGGGCGTTCGGCTACACCTTC. Amino acid sequence: CASSDLGRAFGYTF.

The chain employs TRBV5-1 and TRBJ2-7; 13 nucleotides match TRBD2. Germline assignment: CDR1 SGHRS and CDR2 YFSETQ. The CDR3 spans 16 residues. Trimming at V came to 4 bases and at J to 0 bases, leaving 4 bases not matched to a gene. CDR3 in amino acids: CASSPGTSGASYEQYF. CDR3 DNA: TGCGCCAGCAGCCCAGGGACTAGCGGGGCCTCCTACGAGCAGTACTTC.

The rearrangement joins TRBV7-2 to TRBJ1-2; TRBD1 aligns across 7 bases. This CDR3 comprises 13 residues. Per germline, CDR1 SGHTA and CDR2 FQGNSA. The V segment lost 1 base and the J segment 7 bases; nucleotides outside the gene matches: 3. CDR3 bases: TGTGCCAGCAGCTTAGTAAGACAGGGTGGCTACACCTTC. Residues: CASSLVRQGGYTF.

This sequence joins TRBV4-3 and TRBJ1-2, with 7 nucleotides matching TRBD1. After removal of 3 bases from V and 8 bases from J, the junction contained 9 bases not matched to a gene. The CDR3 length is 14 residues. Germline CDR1 and CDR2: LGHNA and YSLEER. The CDR3 DNA sequence: TGCGCCAGCAGCCAGGACAGACAGGGAGGGGGCTACACCTTC. This translates into CASSQDRQGGGYTF.